This T cell receptor beta chain appears in the sequencing data of a study of CD8 T cells in Susac syndrome. The study, taken as a whole, reports: The peak of CD8+ clonal expansion in Susac was seen in TEMRA cells and active patients.

RNA, at about 0.45 to 1 ug, was reverse transcribed with random hexamers. Multiplex immunoSEQ PCR targeted 54 Vbeta and 13 Jbeta TCR beta segments. MiXCR was run by TCRdb on the immunoSEQ multiplex PCR reads, yielding one entry per CDR3 protein. The sample lists about 85,000 distinct CDR3 sequences; 95% were seen once. In regard to this clonotype: As yet, its antigen is unknown.

CDR3 length equals 11 residues. Trimming shortened V by 1 base and J by 14 bases, and 11 bases separated the two germline ends. The germline V gene encodes CDR1 MGHRA and CDR2 YSYEKL. The V call is TRBV4-1, the J call TRBJ1-2; no reliable D call. The sequence derives from a human donor with Susac syndrome. Specimen: CD8+ T cells from PBMCs. CDR3 nucleotide sequence: TGCGCCAGCAGCCAAGTGGCAGCTAAAACCTTC. Residues: CASSQVAAKTF.